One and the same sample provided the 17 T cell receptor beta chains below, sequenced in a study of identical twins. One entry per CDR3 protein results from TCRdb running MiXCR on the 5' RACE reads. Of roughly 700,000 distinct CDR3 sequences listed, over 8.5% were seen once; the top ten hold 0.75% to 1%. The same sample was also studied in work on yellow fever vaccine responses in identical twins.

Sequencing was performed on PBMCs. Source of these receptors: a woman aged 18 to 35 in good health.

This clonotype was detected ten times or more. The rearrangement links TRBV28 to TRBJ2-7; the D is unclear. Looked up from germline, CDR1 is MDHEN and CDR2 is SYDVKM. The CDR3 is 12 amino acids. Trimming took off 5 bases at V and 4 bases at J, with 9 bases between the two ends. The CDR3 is CASSPDLYEQYF. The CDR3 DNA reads TGTGCCAGCAGTCCGGATCTATACGAGCAGTACTTC.

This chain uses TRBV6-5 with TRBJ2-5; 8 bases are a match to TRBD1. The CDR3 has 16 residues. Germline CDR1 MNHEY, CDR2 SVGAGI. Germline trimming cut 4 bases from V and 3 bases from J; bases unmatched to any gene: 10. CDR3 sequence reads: CASSFSGAGGEETQYF. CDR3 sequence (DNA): TGTGCCAGCAGTTTCTCCGGGGCAGGGGGCGAAGAGACCCAGTACTTC.

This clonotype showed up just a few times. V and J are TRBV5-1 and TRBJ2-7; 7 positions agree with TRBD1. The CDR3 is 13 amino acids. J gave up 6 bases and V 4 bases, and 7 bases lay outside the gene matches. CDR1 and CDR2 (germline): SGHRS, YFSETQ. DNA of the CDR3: TGCGCCAGCAGCCATACAGGGGTTTCCGAGCAGTACTTC. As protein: CASSHTGVSEQYF.

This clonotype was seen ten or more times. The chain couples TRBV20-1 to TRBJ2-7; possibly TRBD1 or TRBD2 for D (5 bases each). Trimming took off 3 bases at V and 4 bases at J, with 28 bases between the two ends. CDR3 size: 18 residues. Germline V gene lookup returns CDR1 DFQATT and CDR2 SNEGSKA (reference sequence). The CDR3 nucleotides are TGCAGTGCTAGTCTACGGGACCCCGAGTTCGATATCCTTTACGAGCAGTACTTC. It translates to CSASLRDPEFDILYEQYF.

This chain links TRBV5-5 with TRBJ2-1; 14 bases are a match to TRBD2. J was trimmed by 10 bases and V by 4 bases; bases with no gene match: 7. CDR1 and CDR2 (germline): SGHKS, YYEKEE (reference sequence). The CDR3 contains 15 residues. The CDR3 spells CASSQGLAGAGEQFF. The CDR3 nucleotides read TGTGCCAGCAGCCAGGGACTAGCGGGAGCGGGGGAGCAGTTCTTC.

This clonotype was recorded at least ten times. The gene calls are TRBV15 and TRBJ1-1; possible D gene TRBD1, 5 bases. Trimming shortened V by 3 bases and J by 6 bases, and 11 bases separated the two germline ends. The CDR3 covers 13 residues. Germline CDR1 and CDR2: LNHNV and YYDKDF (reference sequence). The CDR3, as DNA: TGTGCCACCAGCAGGGGGGTCAGGGCTGAAGCTTTCTTT. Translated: CATSRGVRAEAFF.

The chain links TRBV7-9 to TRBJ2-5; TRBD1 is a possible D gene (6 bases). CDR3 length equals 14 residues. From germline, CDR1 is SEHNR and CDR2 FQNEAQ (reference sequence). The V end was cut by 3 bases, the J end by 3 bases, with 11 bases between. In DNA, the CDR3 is TGTGCCAGCAGCTTCATTGCAGGGGAAGAGACCCAGTACTTC. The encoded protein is CASSFIAGEETQYF. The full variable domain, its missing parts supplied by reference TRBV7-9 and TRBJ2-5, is DTGVSQNPRHKITKRGQNVTFRCDPISEHNRLYWYRQTLGQGPEFLTYFQNEAQLEKSRLLSDRFSAERPKGSFSTLEIQRTEQGDSAMYLCASSFIAGEETQYFGPGTRLLVL.

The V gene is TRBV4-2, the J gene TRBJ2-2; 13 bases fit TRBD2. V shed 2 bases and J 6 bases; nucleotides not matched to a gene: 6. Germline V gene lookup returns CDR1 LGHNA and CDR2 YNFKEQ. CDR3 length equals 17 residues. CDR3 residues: CASSQRPGLAGPGELFF. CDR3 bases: TGTGCCAGCAGCCAACGTCCGGGACTAGCGGGACCCGGGGAGCTGTTTTTT.

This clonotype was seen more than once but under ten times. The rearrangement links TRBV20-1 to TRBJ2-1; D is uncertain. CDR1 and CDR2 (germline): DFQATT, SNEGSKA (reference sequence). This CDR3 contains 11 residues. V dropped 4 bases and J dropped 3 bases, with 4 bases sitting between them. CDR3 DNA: TGCAGTGCTACTATCTACAATGAGCAGTTCTTC. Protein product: CSATIYNEQFF.

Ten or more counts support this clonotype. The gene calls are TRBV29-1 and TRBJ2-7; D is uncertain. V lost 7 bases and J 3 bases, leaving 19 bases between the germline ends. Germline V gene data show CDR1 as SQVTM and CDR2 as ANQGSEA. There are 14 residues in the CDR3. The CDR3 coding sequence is TGCAGCGCCGCCCCGGACGGAGCTTTCTACGAGCAGTACTTC. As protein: CSAAPDGAFYEQYF.

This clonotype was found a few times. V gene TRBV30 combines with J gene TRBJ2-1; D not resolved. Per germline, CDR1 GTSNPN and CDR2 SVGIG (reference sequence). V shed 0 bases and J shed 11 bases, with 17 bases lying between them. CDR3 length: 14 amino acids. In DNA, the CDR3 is TGTGCCTGGAGTGTACCTCCCCAAATTGTACAGCAGTTCTTC. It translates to CAWSVPPQIVQQFF.

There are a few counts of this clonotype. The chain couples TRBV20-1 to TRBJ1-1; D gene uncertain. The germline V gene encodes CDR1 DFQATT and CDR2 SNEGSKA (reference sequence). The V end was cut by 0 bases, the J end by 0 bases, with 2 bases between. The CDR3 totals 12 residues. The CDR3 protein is CSARDMNTEAFF. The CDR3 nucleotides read TGCAGTGCTAGAGATATGAACACTGAAGCTTTCTTT.

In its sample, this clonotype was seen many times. This CDR3 reads CASSLRKQAELDNEQFF. DNA of the CDR3: TGCGCCAGCAGCTTGCGTAAACAGGCGGAGCTGGACAATGAGCAGTTCTTC. The chain combines TRBV5-1 with TRBJ2-1; the D gene is possibly TRBD1 (5 bases). The V end lost 1 base, the J end lost 5 bases, and 19 bases lay between the germline ends. CDR1 is SGHRS and CDR2 is YFSETQ in the germline V gene. The CDR3 contains 17 residues.

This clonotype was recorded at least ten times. The CDR3 reads CSVNIPSDLYF. CDR3 DNA sequence: TGCAGCGTCAATATACCCTCGGACCTGTACTTC. This rearrangement joins TRBV29-1 to TRBJ2-5, with no clear D. CDR3 length equals 11 residues. Germline V gives CDR1 SQVTM, CDR2 ANQGSEA. Deletions cut 6 bases from V and 13 bases from J, with 18 bases between.

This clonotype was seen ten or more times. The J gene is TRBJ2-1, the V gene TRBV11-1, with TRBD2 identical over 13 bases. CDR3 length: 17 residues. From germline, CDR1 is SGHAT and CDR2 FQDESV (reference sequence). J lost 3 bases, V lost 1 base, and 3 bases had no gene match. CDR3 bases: TGTGCCAGCAGCTTAGGGACTAGCGGGAGTCGCTACAATGAGCAGTTCTTC. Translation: CASSLGTSGSRYNEQFF.

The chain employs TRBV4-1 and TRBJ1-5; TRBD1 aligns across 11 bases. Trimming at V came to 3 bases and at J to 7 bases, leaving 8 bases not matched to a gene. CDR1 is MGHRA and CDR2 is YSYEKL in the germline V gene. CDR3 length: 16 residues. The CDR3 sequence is CASSQKGTGGEQPQHF. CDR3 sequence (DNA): TGCGCCAGCAGCCAGAAGGGGACAGGGGGTGAACAGCCCCAGCATTTT.

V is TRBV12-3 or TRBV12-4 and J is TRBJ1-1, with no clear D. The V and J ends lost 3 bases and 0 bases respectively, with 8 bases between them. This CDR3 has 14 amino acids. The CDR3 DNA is TGTGCCAGCAGTTTCGCTAGCCTGAACACTGAAGCTTTCTTT. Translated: CASSFASLNTEAFF.